Detailed here is one TCR beta chain. Its antigen is not known. As to time point: newly diagnosed GD, antithyroid drugs for less than 3 months. TCR sequences were obtained from RNA taken from PBMCs. CDR3 length: 16 amino acids. V was clipped by 3 bases and J by 5 bases; unmatched bases: 7. Germline V CDR1 and CDR2: KGHSH, LQKENI. The authors built TCR beta libraries using iRepertoire HTBI primers and Arm-PCR of CDR3 regions. TCRdb reanalysed the multiplex PCR reads using MiXCR and keeps one entry per CDR3 protein. The sample comprises 400,000 to 550,000 distinct CDR3 sequences, about 15% of which are singletons, and 16% rests with the top ten. The data derive from a study of regulatory T cells in long-lasting Graves disease. Study findings and constraints: Favored gene segments in persistent disease were TRBV28, TRBJ1-2 and TRBJ2-5.

The sample was also linked to a second study, of T cells in Graves' hyperthyroidism and ophthalmopathy. In that study: Initially, a first-round RT-PCR of the TCR CDR3 employed the HTBI primer set. Most expanded thyroid clonotypes above 0.001 recurred in blood.

This TCR derives from a woman aged 25 to 39 with Graves disease. The chain uses TRBV18 and TRBJ1-5; 10 positions match TRBD1. Here the sequenced sample was peripheral blood mononuclear cells (PBMCs), taken at new diagnosis, from a patient treated with antithyroid drugs. CDR3 in amino acids: CASSPLGGTGDQPQHF. CDR3 sequence (DNA): TGTGCCAGCTCACCTCTTGGAGGGACAGGGGATCAGCCCCAGCATTTT.